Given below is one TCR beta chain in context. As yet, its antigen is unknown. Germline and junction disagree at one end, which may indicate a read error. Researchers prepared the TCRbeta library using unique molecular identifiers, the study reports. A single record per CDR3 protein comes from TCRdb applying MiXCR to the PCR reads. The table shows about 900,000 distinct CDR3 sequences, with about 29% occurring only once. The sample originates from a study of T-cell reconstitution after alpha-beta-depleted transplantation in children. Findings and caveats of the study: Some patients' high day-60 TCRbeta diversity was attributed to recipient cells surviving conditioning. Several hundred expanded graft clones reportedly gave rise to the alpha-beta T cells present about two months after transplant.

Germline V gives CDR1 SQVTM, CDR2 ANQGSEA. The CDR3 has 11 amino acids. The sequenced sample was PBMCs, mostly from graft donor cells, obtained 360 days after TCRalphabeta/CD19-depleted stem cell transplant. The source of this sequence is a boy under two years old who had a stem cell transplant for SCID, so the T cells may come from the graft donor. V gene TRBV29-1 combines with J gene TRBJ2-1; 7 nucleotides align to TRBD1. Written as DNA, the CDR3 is TGCAGCGTTGAGGGCGCAAAGGGACAGATCTTC. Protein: CSVEGAKGQIF.